This T cell receptor (beta chain) was observed in a study of neurological immune-mediated disorders (dated 2019 in TCRdb). Study-wide context: The study compared peripheral blood TCR-beta repertoires of HTLV-I-associated myelopathy (HAM/TSP) patients, multiple sclerosis patients and healthy controls using UMI-based sequencing. Alongside PBMC samples, the set of about 100 TCR-beta libraries contained longitudinal samples, technical triplicates, and paired CD4+ and CD8+ T-cell subsets that had been sorted. The cohort was made up of 68 subjects, consisting of about 14 HAM/TSP patients, roughly 35 multiple sclerosis patients and 20 healthy controls.

This clonotype was counted ten times or more. Its antigen remains undetermined. No base quality values were provided; no much bigger clone lies one nucleotide off. The healthy controls were volunteers from blood banks in Maryland, USA. Libraries from unsorted PBMCs were made from 2 million PBMCs kept in RNAlater at -80 degrees C until RNA extraction. Peripheral blood was subjected to Ficoll-Hypaque density gradient centrifugation to isolate PBMCs, which were then cryopreserved in liquid nitrogen. The research as a whole found: Across subjects, expanded clones never shared an identical CDR3 amino acid sequence, which suggests that the TCR-beta repertoires in every group were private. The highest TCR clonal expansion was observed in HAM/TSP patients, whereas the lowest was observed in MS patients, even when compared with healthy controls.

cDNA was synthesized by template-switch 5'RACE using a primer with a 10-nucleotide random unique molecular identifier that tagged each TCR transcript. Every sequencing run covered 15-18 subjects and yielded more than 170 million TCR-beta sequences. Total RNA was extracted with the RNeasy kit. The KAPA Real-time Library Amplification kit was used to amplify TCR-beta VDJ regions with primers for the TCR constant region and the 5'RACE anchor. Sample indexes and Illumina adaptors were added in a first PCR, and a second PCR then increased library yield. After Ampure bead purification, the TCR product of roughly 650 bp was size-selected on a 2% E-gel SizeSelection system. Before pooling, library quality was checked on a Bioanalyzer, concentration was measured with Qubit, and libraries were quantified with the Kapa Library Quantification kit. Paired-end 2 x 150 bp sequencing of the libraries was performed on an Illumina HiSeq 2500. To increase sequence diversity, roughly 24-31% phiX was spiked into each library pool. From the authors' description of their analysis: Quality-filtered reads were processed with the UMI-based MiGEC pipeline, and over 90% of raw TCR sequences were removed by the MiGEC pipeline during error correction. VDJ genes were aligned to IMGT germline references, and each clonotype was defined by a unique CDR3 amino acid sequence together with V-J genes. Clonal expansion, Shannon diversity, and CDR3 relatedness (CalcPairwiseDistances, ClusterSamples) were evaluated with VDJtools, and phylogenetic trees were built with CLCbio workbench. Expanded clones were defined as having at least 8 unique UMIs, based on coefficient-of-variation modelling across technical triplicates. The public sequencing data were trimmed at Q25 with fastp and processed into clonotypes with MiXCR by TCRdb, which kept only in-frame beta chains. Each CDR3 protein appears once, grouped with its most common genes and DNA. The V and J calls were determined by TCRdb, not by the authors. The sample has just under 45,000 distinct CDR3 sequences on record, about 13% of them singletons. The ten largest account for 1.3% of the sample.

From the germline V gene, CDR1 is MGHRA and CDR2 is YSYEKL. The germline V end is reduced by 1 base and the J end by 4 bases; junction bases left unmatched: 1. From cysteine to phenylalanine, the CDR3 is 15 amino acids long. CDR3 DNA is the only sequence kept; it has 45 bases, read in frame from the first base. Here the chain combines TRBV4-1 and TRBJ2-1, with 10 junctional bases fitting TRBD2. The sequencing sample was made of PBMCs. The clonotype was recovered from a female donor in good health. The sequence in DNA is TGCGCCAGCAGCCAAGTAGCGGGGGGATACAATGAGCAGTTCTTC. Translated, this gives CASSQVAGGYNEQFF.